This is a list of T cell receptor beta chains from one sample in a study of cytomegalovirus exposure and HLA in healthy donors. The repertoire was sequenced with immunoSEQ multiplex PCR; TCRdb's copy has only in-frame clones and lacks some. The sample has fewer than 130,000 clones; around three quarters are singletons. The sequencing sample was made of PBMCs. The receptors shown here come from a female donor in good health and CMV-seropositive. Each CDR3 is given with its conserved first and last residue. D genes are given only for firm matches. Where a row states a size, it is once, few, many or the class of an expanded clone; other rows omit it.

CDR3aa	CDR3nt	j_gene	d_gene	abundance	v_gene
CASSSGTGNTEAFF	TGTGCCAGTAGTTCAGGGACAGGGAACACTGAAGCTTTCTTT	TRBJ1-1	TRBD1	-	TRBV19
CASSPASETQYF	TGTGCCAGCTCACCAGCAAGCGAGACCCAGTACTTC	TRBJ2-5	-	once	TRBV18
CASSPRSLGAYEQYF	TGTGCCAGCAGCCCTAGGTCCCTTGGGGCATACGAGCAGTACTTC	TRBJ2-7	-	-	TRBV27
CASRPSGVSSYEQYF	TGTGCCAGCAGACCCTCAGGGGTCAGCTCCTACGAGCAGTACTTC	TRBJ2-7	-	-	TRBV28
CASSLDMFQETQYF	TGTGCCAGCAGCTTAGATATGTTCCAAGAGACCCAGTACTTC	TRBJ2-5	-	-	TRBV11-2
CASSGVLFVLAGAYEQYF	TGTGCCAGCAGTGGTGTCCTCTTTGTCCTAGCGGGGGCCTACGAGCAGTACTTC	TRBJ2-7	TRBD2	few	TRBV6-1
CASSEIGGQGGRGYTF	TGTGCCAGCAGTGAAATTGGCGGACAGGGAGGACGGGGCTACACCTTC	TRBJ1-2	TRBD1	few	TRBV6-1
CSVTPGQGGSEQYF	TGCAGCGTTACACCGGGACAGGGGGGAAGCGAGCAGTACTTC	TRBJ2-7	TRBD1	-	TRBV29-1
CSVIGGRSYEQYF	TGCAGCGTTATCGGGGGGCGATCCTACGAGCAGTACTTC	TRBJ2-7	-	-	TRBV29-1
CASGTSGAKNIQYF	TGTGCTAGTGGGACCTCAGGGGCCAAAAACATTCAGTACTTC	TRBJ2-4	-	-	TRBV12-5
CSVGPGGGWEQYF	TGCAGCGTTGGGCCAGGGGGCGGGTGGGAGCAGTACTTC	TRBJ2-7	TRBD1	-	TRBV29-1
CASSGRQGVHSPLHF	TGTGCCAGCAGTGGTAGACAGGGAGTTCATTCACCCCTCCACTTT	TRBJ1-6	TRBD1	-	TRBV2
CASSPQPGQRNTEAFF	TGTGCCAGCAGCCCACAGCCGGGACAGAGGAACACTGAAGCTTTCTTT	TRBJ1-1	TRBD1	-	TRBV5-5
CASTPVWNTEAFF	TGTGCCAGCACCCCTGTGTGGAACACTGAAGCTTTCTTT	TRBJ1-1	-	-	TRBV2
CASSPDVEREQYF	TGTGCCAGCAGCCCCGACGTGGAGCGAGAGCAGTACTTC	TRBJ2-7	-	-	TRBV7-3
CAWSVYSGYGYTF	TGTGCCTGGAGTGTATACAGCGGTTATGGCTACACCTTC	TRBJ1-2	-	-	TRBV30
CSVRTGATNTEAFF	TGCAGCGTCCGGACAGGGGCGACTAACACTGAAGCTTTCTTT	TRBJ1-1	TRBD1	-	TRBV29-1
CASSQQGYEQYF	TGTGCCAGCAGTCAACAGGGGTACGAGCAGTACTTC	TRBJ2-7	TRBD1	-	TRBV2